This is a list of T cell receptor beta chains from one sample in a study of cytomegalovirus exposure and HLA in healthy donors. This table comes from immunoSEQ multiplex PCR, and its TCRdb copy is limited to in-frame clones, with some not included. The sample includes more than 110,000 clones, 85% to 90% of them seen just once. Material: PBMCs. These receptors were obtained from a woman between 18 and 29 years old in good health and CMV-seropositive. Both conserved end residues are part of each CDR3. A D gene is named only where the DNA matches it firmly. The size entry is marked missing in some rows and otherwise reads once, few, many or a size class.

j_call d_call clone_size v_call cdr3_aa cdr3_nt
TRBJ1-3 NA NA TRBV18 CASSPPTGPSSGNTIYF TGTGCCAGCTCACCACCCACAGGGCCAAGCTCTGGAAACACCATATATTTT
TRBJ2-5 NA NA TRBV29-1 CSVDTGQETQYF TGCAGCGTTGATACAGGACAAGAGACCCAGTACTTC
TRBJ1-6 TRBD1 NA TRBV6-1 CASSELDRVNSPLHF TGTGCCAGCAGTGAGCTTGACAGGGTTAATTCACCCCTCCACTTT
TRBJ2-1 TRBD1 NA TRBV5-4 CASSGSPRDRGYNEQFF TGTGCCAGCAGCGGAAGCCCCCGGGACAGGGGATACAATGAGCAGTTCTTC
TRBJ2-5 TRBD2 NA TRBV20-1 CSAGGGETQYF TGCAGTGCTGGGGGGGGAGAGACCCAGTACTTC
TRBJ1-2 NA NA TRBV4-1 CASSPPQGRGYTF TGCGCCAGCAGCCCACCGCAGGGGCGAGGCTACACCTTC
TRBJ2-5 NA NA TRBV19 CASSFRPLENQETQYF TGTGCCAGTAGTTTCCGTCCCCTAGAAAACCAAGAGACCCAGTACTTC
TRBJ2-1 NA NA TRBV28 CASGQRRYEQFF TGTGCCAGCGGGCAGAGACGGTATGAGCAGTTCTTC
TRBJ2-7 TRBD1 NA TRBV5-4 CASSRWGTGYHEQYF TGTGCCAGCAGCCGATGGGGGACAGGGTACCACGAGCAGTACTTC
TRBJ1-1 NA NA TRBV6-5 CASSRAGTIEAFF TGTGCCAGCAGTCGCGCGGGAACGATCGAAGCTTTCTTT
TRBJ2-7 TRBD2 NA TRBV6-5 CASSYGRGAYEQYF TGTGCCAGCAGTTACGGGAGGGGCGCCTACGAGCAGTACTTC
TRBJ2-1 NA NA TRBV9 CASSPRAGGAAYNEQFF TGTGCCAGCAGCCCCCGGGCCGGCGGGGCCGCTTACAATGAGCAGTTCTTC
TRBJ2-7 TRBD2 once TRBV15 CATSREGLGPYEQYF TGTGCCACCAGCAGAGAGGGACTAGGACCCTACGAGCAGTACTTC
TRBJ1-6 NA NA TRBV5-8 CASSNGQTYNSPLHF TGTGCCAGCAGCAATGGACAGACCTATAATTCACCCCTCCACTTT
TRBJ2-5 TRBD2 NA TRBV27 CASSSLAGSETQYF TGTGCCAGCAGTTCCCTAGCGGGAAGTGAGACCCAGTACTTC
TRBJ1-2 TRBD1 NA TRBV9 CASSDRDRDLSF TGTGCCAGCAGCGACCGGGACAGGGATCTAAGTTTC
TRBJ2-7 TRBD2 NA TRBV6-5 CASSLGGTSYEQYF TGTGCCAGCAGCCTCGGGGGGACTTCCTACGAGCAGTACTTC
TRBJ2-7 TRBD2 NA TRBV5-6 CASSRASGNTYEQYF TGTGCCAGCAGCCGAGCTAGCGGGAACACCTACGAGCAGTACTTC
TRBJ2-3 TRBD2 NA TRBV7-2 CASSLVARGGKADTQYF TGTGCCAGCAGCTTAGTCGCGCGGGGGGGCAAGGCAGATACGCAGTATTTT
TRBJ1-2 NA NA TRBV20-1 CSARQTYGYTF TGCAGTGCTAGACAGACTTATGGCTACACCTTC
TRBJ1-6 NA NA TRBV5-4 CASSRSAYNSPLHF TGTGCCAGCAGCCGATCAGCCTATAATTCACCCCTCCACTTT
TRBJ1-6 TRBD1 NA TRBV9 CASSVLGTGGSPLHF TGTGCCAGCAGCGTACTGGGGACAGGGGGTTCACCCCTCCACTTT
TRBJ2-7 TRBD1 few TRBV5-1 CASSWGQGATYEQYF TGCGCCAGCAGCTGGGGACAGGGGGCGACCTACGAGCAGTACTTC
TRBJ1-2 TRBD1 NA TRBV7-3 CASSLGTEDYTF TGTGCCAGCAGCTTAGGGACAGAGGACTACACCTTC
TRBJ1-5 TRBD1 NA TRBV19 CASGGQGDYQPQHF TGTGCCAGTGGAGGACAGGGGGATTATCAGCCCCAGCATTTT
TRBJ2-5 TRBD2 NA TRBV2 CASRESGVETQYF TGTGCCAGCAGAGAAAGCGGGGTCGAGACCCAGTACTTC
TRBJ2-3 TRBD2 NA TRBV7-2 CASSPSRGVLTDTQYF TGTGCCAGCAGCCCCAGTCGGGGGGTCCTCACAGATACGCAGTATTTT
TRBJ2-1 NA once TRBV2 CASRRTVAYNEQFF TGTGCCAGCAGACGGACAGTAGCCTACAATGAGCAGTTCTTC
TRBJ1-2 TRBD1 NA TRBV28 CASSSGGYDYGYTF TGTGCCAGCAGTTCAGGGGGCTATGACTATGGCTACACCTTC
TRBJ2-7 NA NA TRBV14 CASSSRAGGSYEQYF TGTGCCAGCAGCTCGCGGGCCGGCGGGTCCTACGAGCAGTACTTC
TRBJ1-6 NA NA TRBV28 CASSLEGISPLHF TGTGCCAGCAGTTTGGAGGGCATTTCACCCCTCCACTTT
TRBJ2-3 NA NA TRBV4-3 CASSRAHEKHPDTQYF TGCGCCAGCAGCCGAGCGCATGAGAAGCACCCAGATACGCAGTATTTT
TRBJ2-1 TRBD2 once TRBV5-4 CASSRAGGPGNEQFF TGTGCCAGCAGCCGAGCGGGGGGGCCAGGCAATGAGCAGTTCTTC
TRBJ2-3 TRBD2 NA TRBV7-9 CASSHSGRATDTQYF TGTGCCAGCAGCCATAGCGGGAGGGCCACAGATACGCAGTATTTT
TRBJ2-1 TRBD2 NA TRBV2 CASRWDRLAGSSPAEQFF TGTGCCAGCAGATGGGACAGACTAGCGGGATCCTCCCCGGCTGAGCAGTTCTTC
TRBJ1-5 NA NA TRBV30 CAWSVGLSRVQPQHF TGTGCCTGGAGTGTAGGGCTGTCGAGGGTACAGCCCCAGCATTTT
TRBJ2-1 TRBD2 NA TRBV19 CASSRLPSGGLWNEQFF TGTGCCAGTAGCCGCCTCCCTAGCGGGGGACTTTGGAATGAGCAGTTCTTC
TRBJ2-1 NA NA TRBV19 CASGYSEQFF TGTGCCAGCGGTTACTCTGAGCAGTTCTTC
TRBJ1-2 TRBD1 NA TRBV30 CAWNTGVGDYGYTF TGTGCCTGGAACACAGGGGTGGGGGACTATGGCTACACCTTC
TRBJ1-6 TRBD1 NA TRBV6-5 CASSYTGDSPLHF TGTGCCAGCAGCTACACAGGGGATTCACCCCTCCACTTT
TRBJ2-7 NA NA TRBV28 CASSKNTVYEQYF TGTGCCAGCAGTAAGAACACCGTCTACGAGCAGTACTTC
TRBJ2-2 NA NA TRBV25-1 CASRGSAGELFF TGTGCCAGCAGAGGCAGCGCCGGGGAGCTGTTTTTT
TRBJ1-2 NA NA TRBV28 CASSWQEGYGYTF TGTGCCAGCAGTTGGCAGGAGGGTTATGGCTACACCTTC
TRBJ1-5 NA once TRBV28 CASSWGEGQPQHF TGTGCCAGCAGCTGGGGGGAGGGTCAGCCCCAGCATTTT
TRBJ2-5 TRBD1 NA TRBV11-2 CASSLSTGGSETQYF TGTGCCAGCAGCTTAAGCACAGGGGGCTCGGAGACCCAGTACTTC
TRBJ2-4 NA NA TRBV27 CASSSGDYKNIQYF TGTGCCAGCAGTTCAGGGGACTACAAAAACATTCAGTACTTC
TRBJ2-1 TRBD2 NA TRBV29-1 CSVATLAGGYNEQFF TGCAGCGTTGCAACACTAGCGGGAGGCTACAATGAGCAGTTCTTC
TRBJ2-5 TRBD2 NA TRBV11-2 CASSLVGTSGPQETQYF TGTGCCAGCAGCTTAGTTGGGACTAGCGGTCCCCAAGAGACCCAGTACTTC